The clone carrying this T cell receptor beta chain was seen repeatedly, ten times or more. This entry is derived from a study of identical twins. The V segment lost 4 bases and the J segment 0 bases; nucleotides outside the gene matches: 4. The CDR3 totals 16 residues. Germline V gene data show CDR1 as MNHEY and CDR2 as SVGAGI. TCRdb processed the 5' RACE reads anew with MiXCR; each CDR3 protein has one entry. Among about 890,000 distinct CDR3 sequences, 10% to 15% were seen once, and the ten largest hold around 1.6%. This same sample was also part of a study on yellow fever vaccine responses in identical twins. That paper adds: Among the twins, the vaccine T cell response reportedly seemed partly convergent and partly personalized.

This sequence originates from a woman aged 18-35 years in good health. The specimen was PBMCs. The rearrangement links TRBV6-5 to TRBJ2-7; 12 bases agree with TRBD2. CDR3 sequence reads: CASSSSTSGSSYEQYF. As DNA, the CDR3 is TGTGCCAGCAGTTCCTCGACTAGCGGGAGCTCCTACGAGCAGTACTTC.